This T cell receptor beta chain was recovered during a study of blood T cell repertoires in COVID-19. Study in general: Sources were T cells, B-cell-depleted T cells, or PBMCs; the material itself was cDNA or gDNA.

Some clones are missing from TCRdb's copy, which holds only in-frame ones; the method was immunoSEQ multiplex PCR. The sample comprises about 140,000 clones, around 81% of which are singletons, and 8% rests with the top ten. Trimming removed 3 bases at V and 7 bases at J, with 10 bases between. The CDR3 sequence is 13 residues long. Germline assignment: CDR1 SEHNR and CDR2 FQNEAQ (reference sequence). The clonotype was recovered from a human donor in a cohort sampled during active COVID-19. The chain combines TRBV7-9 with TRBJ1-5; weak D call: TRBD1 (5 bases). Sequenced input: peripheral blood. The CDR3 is CASSLEGIQPQHF. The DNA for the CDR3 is TGTGCCAGCAGCTTGGAGGGGATCCAGCCCCAGCATTTT.